This section outlines one T cell receptor beta chain sequence together with its context. As yet, its antigen is unknown. This sample was included in a study of beta chain features in type 1 diabetes. Study at large: Patients shared similar age, gender and cell yields with healthy donors.

The CDR3 length is 16 residues. Germline loops: CDR1 LNHNV, CDR2 YYDKDF (reference sequence). V lost 0 bases to trimming and J lost 5 bases; unmatched junction nucleotides: 6. Whole-study results and caveats: Comparison showed that naive, central memory and Treg TCRB repertoires appeared more similar among patients than among healthy donors. Type 1 diabetes patients had TCRB CDR3s that were shorter (moderately but significantly so) in all four CD4+ subsets.

CD45RO/CCR7/CD25/CD127/CD95/CD27 staining was used to isolate CD4+ naive, central memory, regulatory and stem cell-like memory cells by sorting. The investigators reverse transcribed all of the isolated RNA, so they sequenced expressed TCRB transcripts. Assay: immunoSEQ multiplex PCR; the TCRdb copy retains only in-frame clones and omits some. The sample yields around 500,000 clones, around 30% seen once. Sample: naive CD4+ T cells from blood. V gene TRBV15 combines with J gene TRBJ2-3; 9 bases map to TRBD1. This TCR came from a man aged 18 to 30 in good health. The CDR3 is CATSRDSGQGRDTQYF. CDR3 coding DNA: TGTGCCACCAGCAGAGATTCCGGACAGGGGCGAGATACGCAGTATTTT. The complete variable domain, with remaining parts taken from reference TRBV15 and TRBJ2-3, reads DAMVIQNPRYQVTQFGKPVTLSCSQTLNHNVMYWYQQKSSQAPKLLFHYYDKDFNNEADTPDNFQSRRPNTSFCFLDIRSPGLGDTAMYLCATSRDSGQGRDTQYFGPGTRLTVL.